These 27 T cell receptor beta chains were all obtained from the same sample, sequenced in a study of blood T cell repertoires in COVID-19. Profiled with immunoSEQ multiplex PCR; TCRdb holds only in-frame clones, not every one. The sample carries under 300,000 clones, 88% recorded once. The material sequenced was peripheral blood. These receptor sequences come from a woman in her thirties or forties who had recovered from COVID-19.

The DNA of the CDR3 is TGTGCCAGCAGCTCGGGACAGCCTAACACCGGGGAGCTGTTTTTT. It is translated as CASSSGQPNTGELFF. The rearrangement uses TRBV11-3 and TRBJ2-2, with 7 bases fitting TRBD1. CDR1 and CDR2 (germline): SGHNT, YENEEA. V lost 4 bases and J lost 2; bases outside the gene matches: 4. The CDR3 sequence is 15 residues long.

This clone was recorded only once. The chain employs TRBV24-1 and TRBJ2-7; TRBD1 matches 7 bases. The CDR3 contains 17 residues. Germline CDR1 and CDR2: KGHDR and SFDVKD. After removal of 3 bases from V and 4 bases from J, the junction contained 14 bases not matched to a gene. Here the CDR3 reads CATSDRSRGQGEYEQYF. In DNA, the CDR3 is TGTGCCACCAGTGATCGATCGAGGGGGCAGGGGGAATACGAGCAGTACTTC.

The chain couples TRBV5-4 to TRBJ2-5; TRBD1 matches at 8 bases. V was clipped by 1 base and J by 4 bases; unmatched bases: 3. The CDR3 is 14 residues long. The V gene's germline CDR1 is SGHNT and CDR2 YYREEE (reference sequence). CDR3 amino acids: CASSLSGGVETQYF. As DNA, the CDR3 is TGTGCCAGCAGCTTGTCAGGGGGCGTAGAGACCCAGTACTTC.

The chain links TRBV29-1 to TRBJ1-5; TRBD1 matches at 8 bases. The CDR3 is 14 residues long. J was trimmed by 4 bases and V by 6 bases; bases with no gene match: 8. Germline CDR1 and CDR2: SQVTM and ANQGSEA. The CDR3 sequence is CSVVGQGGNQPQHF. The CDR3 coding sequence is TGCAGCGTGGTTGGACAGGGTGGGAATCAGCCCCAGCATTTT.

CDR3 nucleotide sequence: TGTGCCATCAAGCGGAGGGAGGGGGGTGAGCAGTTCTTC. Translated, it gives CAIKRREGGEQFF. V gene TRBV10-3 combines with J gene TRBJ2-1; maybe TRBD2 (7 bases). Trimming removed 7 bases from V and 9 bases from J, with 16 bases in between. The CDR3 spans 13 residues. Germline CDR1 reads ENHRY; CDR2 reads SYGVKD.

V gene TRBV24-1 combines with J gene TRBJ2-1; TRBD2 agrees at 8 bases. CDR1 KGHDR and CDR2 SFDVKD come from the germline V gene. J was trimmed by 8 bases and V by 5 bases; bases with no gene match: 7. The CDR3 has 14 amino acids. DNA for the CDR3: TGTGCCACCAGTGTGACCGGACTAGCCCATGAGCAGTTCTTC. Translation gives CATSVTGLAHEQFF.

V gene TRBV5-6 combines with J gene TRBJ2-5, with 10 bases lining up with TRBD2. Unmatched junction bases numbered 8, after V lost 4 bases and J lost 2 bases. CDR3 length: 16 residues. Germline V gives CDR1 SGHDT, CDR2 YYEEEE. The CDR3 spells CASSNRLAGRQETQYF. The CDR3, as DNA: TGTGCCAGCAGCAACCGACTAGCGGGCCGACAAGAGACCCAGTACTTC.

The chain carries TRBV27 and TRBJ1-6; unclear D gene. The CDR3 runs 13 residues. The ends were cut back, 6 bases at V and 6 bases at J, with 9 bases in the middle. The germline CDR1 and CDR2 sequences are MNHEY and SMNVEV (reference sequence). CDR3 region: CASSITGNSPLHF. CDR3 in DNA: TGTGCCAGCAGCATAACGGGTAATTCACCCCTCCACTTT.

V gene TRBV24-1 combines with J gene TRBJ2-2; D is perhaps TRBD1 (5 bases). The V end lost 4 bases, the J end lost 4 bases, and 9 bases lay between the germline ends. In germline, CDR1 is KGHDR, CDR2 SFDVKD. The CDR3 has 14 amino acids. CDR3 in DNA: TGTGCCACCAGTGAAGCAGGGTCCACCGGGGAGCTGTTTTTT. As protein: CATSEAGSTGELFF.

This chain links TRBV10-3 with TRBJ2-7; 8 nucleotides line up with TRBD2. There are 12 residues in the CDR3. Germline CDR1 reads ENHRY; CDR2 reads SYGVKD. With V trimmed by 11 bases and J by 4 bases, 7 bases remained unmatched. DNA of the CDR3: TGTGCCCCCTCCGGGAGGGGGTACGAGCAGTACGTC. As protein: CAPSGRGYEQYV.

The chain links TRBV7-2 to TRBJ2-1, with 7 bases that match TRBD1. Germline V CDR1 and CDR2: SGHTA, FQGNSA. The junction had 7 bases not matched to a gene; V was cut back by 5 bases and J by 0 bases. There are 16 residues in the CDR3. The CDR3 is CASSPGQASSYNEQFF. The CDR3 DNA follows: TGTGCCAGCAGCCCTGGACAGGCCAGCTCCTACAATGAGCAGTTCTTC. Variable domain in full (rest from reference TRBV7-2 and TRBJ2-1): GAGVSQSPSNKVTEKGKDVELRCDPISGHTALYWYRQSLGQGLEFLIYFQGNSAPDKSGLPSDRFSAERTGGSVSTLTIQRTQQEDSAVYLCASSPGQASSYNEQFFGPGTRLTVL.

This chain joins TRBV6-2 or TRBV6-3 and TRBJ1-2, with D perhaps matching TRBD1 (5 bases). Trimming left V 0 bases short and J 4 bases short, with 9 bases between. The CDR3 loop spans 14 amino acids. Germline CDR1 and CDR2: MNHEY and SVGEGT. DNA for the CDR3: TGTGCCAGCAGTTACTCAGGGGTTTTCTATGGCTACACCTTC. Its protein is CASSYSGVFYGYTF.

The chain carries TRBV20-1 and TRBJ2-3, with 8 bases matching TRBD2. Germline V CDR1 and CDR2: DFQATT, SNEGSKA (reference sequence). The CDR3 covers 15 residues. V was pared by 3 bases and J by 6 bases, with 11 bases of the junction left unmatched. CDR3 DNA: TGCAGTGCTAGTAGCGGGAAGAGTCGGTCGGATACGCAGTATTTT. Translated: CSASSGKSRSDTQYF.

The chain uses TRBV6-5 and TRBJ1-4, with 8 nucleotides matching TRBD1. The CDR3 is made up of 14 amino acids. V shed 6 bases and J 10 bases; nucleotides not matched to a gene: 10. Germline CDR1 is MNHEY and CDR2 is SVGAGI. The CDR3 sequence: CASRYRGTTGKLFF. In DNA, the CDR3 is TGTGCCAGCAGGTACAGGGGGACCACGGGAAAACTGTTTTTT.

The chain uses TRBV24-1 and TRBJ2-3, with D possibly matching TRBD2 (6 bases). Germline V CDR1 and CDR2: KGHDR, SFDVKD. There are 14 residues in the CDR3. Between the trimmed V and J ends, which lost 4 bases and 5 bases, there was a span of 12 bases. The CDR3 region has the DNA TGTGCCACCAGTGAGGTAGCGGCCAGAGATACGCAGTATTTT. Translating it yields CATSEVAARDTQYF.

In this sample, this clone turned up once. The J gene is TRBJ1-4, the V gene TRBV15; TRBD1 matches at 9 bases. The germline gives CDR1 LNHNV, CDR2 YYDKDF (reference sequence). The V segment lost 5 bases and the J segment 11 bases; nucleotides outside the gene matches: 6. The CDR3 consists of 13 residues. CDR3 in DNA: TGTGCCACCAGCCCGGGGACAGGGTGGAAACTGTTTTTT. Translating it yields CATSPGTGWKLFF. Variable domain in full (rest from reference TRBV15 and TRBJ1-4): DAMVIQNPRYQVTQFGKPVTLSCSQTLNHNVMYWYQQKSSQAPKLLFHYYDKDFNNEADTPDNFQSRRPNTSFCFLDIRSPGLGDTAMYLCATSPGTGWKLFFGSGTQLSVL.

The gene calls are TRBV3-1 (or the pseudogene TRBV3-2) and TRBJ2-7, with 8 positions matching TRBD1. Per germline, CDR1 LGHDT and CDR2 YNNKEL (reference sequence). This CDR3 has 17 amino acids. Germline trimming cut 0 bases from V and 0 bases from J; bases unmatched to any gene: 7. The CDR3 sequence is CASSQDPTGVYSYEQYF. The CDR3 nucleotides are TGTGCCAGCAGCCAAGACCCGACAGGGGTCTACTCCTACGAGCAGTACTTC.

This clone is a singleton in its sample. This chain's CDR3 is CASSLASRTDEQYF. For the CDR3, the DNA is TGTGCCAGCAGTTTAGCCTCCCGAACGGACGAGCAGTACTTC. The chain has TRBV6-5 and TRBJ2-7; no definite D call. CDR1 is MNHEY and CDR2 is SVGAGI in the germline V gene. This CDR3 has 14 residues. With 4 bases removed from V and 5 bases from J, the gap between germline ends came to 15 bases.

V usage is TRBV5-1 and J usage is TRBJ1-1; 8 bases align to TRBD1. CDR1 and CDR2 from the germline V gene are SGHRS and YFSETQ. With V trimmed by 4 bases and J by 4 bases, 6 bases remained unmatched. The CDR3 is made up of 14 amino acids. The CDR3 here is CASSPTGGSTEAFF. CDR3 coding DNA: TGCGCCAGCAGCCCCACAGGGGGGTCCACTGAAGCTTTCTTT.

The V and J genes are TRBV25-1 and TRBJ1-1; no clear D gene. This CDR3 comprises 15 residues. The germline V and J ends were trimmed by 7 bases and 0 bases, with 15 bases remaining between them. The germline gives CDR1 MGHDK, CDR2 SYGVNS. The CDR3 spells CASKARGLMNTEAFF. CDR3 DNA sequence: TGTGCCAGCAAAGCCCGGGGTCTCATGAACACTGAAGCTTTCTTT.

The chain carries TRBV9 and TRBJ1-4, with 9 bases that match TRBD1. CDR3 size: 18 residues. V lost 5 bases, J lost 0 bases, and 11 bases stayed unmatched. Germline values: CDR1 SGDLS, CDR2 YYNGEE. CDR3 in DNA: TGTGCCAGCAGTCGCGGGACAGGGCCCCCCACAACTAATGAAAAACTGTTTTTT. Translation: CASSRGTGPPTTNEKLFF.

This chain connects TRBV30 to TRBJ2-4; a weak D match, TRBD2 (6 bases). The V and J ends lost 1 base and 0 bases respectively, with 10 bases between them. Germline CDR1 is GTSNPN and CDR2 is SVGIG (reference sequence). This CDR3 comprises 15 residues. The CDR3 region is CAWSAGSLAKNIQYF. The CDR3 DNA follows: TGTGCCTGGAGTGCCGGGAGCCTAGCCAAAAACATTCAGTACTTC. The full variable domain, its missing parts supplied by reference TRBV30 and TRBJ2-4, is SQTIHQWPATLVQPVGSPLSLECTVEGTSNPNLYWYRQAAGRGLQLLFYSVGIGQISSEVPQNLSASRPQDRQFILSSKKLLLSDSGFYLCAWSAGSLAKNIQYFGAGTRLSVL.

The chain is built from TRBV6-5 and TRBJ2-2; D uncertain. Germline V gene sequence: CDR1 MNHEY, CDR2 SVGAGI. The CDR3 is 14 residues long. Trimming shortened V by 6 bases and J by 1 base, and 9 bases separated the two germline ends. The CDR3 here is CASSPTQNTGELFF. CDR3 bases: TGTGCCAGCAGCCCCACACAGAACACCGGGGAGCTGTTTTTT.

This rearrangement joins TRBV4-3 to TRBJ2-7, with 11 nucleotides matching TRBD1. Losses at the gene ends were 0 bases for V and 3 bases for J; bases not matched to a gene: 1. The CDR3 is 15 amino acids. Germline CDR1 LGHNA, CDR2 YSLEER. The CDR3 DNA sequence: TGCGCCAGCAGCCAAGAGGGACAGGGGGGCTACGAGCAGTACTTC. This encodes CASSQEGQGGYEQYF.

The rearrangement joins TRBV7-6 to TRBJ2-1; TRBD1 matches at 7 bases. The germline V gene has CDR1 SGHVS and CDR2 FNYEAQ. CDR3 size: 15 residues. Trimming took 5 bases from V and 1 from J; bases not matched to a gene: 5. The CDR3 sequence: CASSAGTASYNEQFF. The CDR3 DNA is TGTGCCAGCAGCGCCGGGACAGCATCCTACAATGAGCAGTTCTTC.

In nucleotides, the CDR3 is TGTGCCAACGGGCTAGGACAGCGCTCTGGAAACACCATATATTTT. Its translation: CANGLGQRSGNTIYF. V usage is TRBV21-1 and J usage is TRBJ1-3; the D call of TRBD1 is as the table states it, not checked on the DNA. TRBV21-1 counts as a pseudogene. The CDR3 runs 15 residues.

This sequence joins TRBV7-2 and TRBJ1-2; 8 positions agree with TRBD1. V gave up 5 bases and J gave up 0 bases; unmatched junction bases: 5. The CDR3 spans 15 residues. Germline loops: CDR1 SGHTA, CDR2 FQGNSA. The CDR3 sequence is CASSPGTGPNYGYTF. The CDR3 DNA follows: TGTGCCAGCAGCCCAGGGACAGGTCCTAACTATGGCTACACCTTC.